This T cell receptor (beta chain) was sequenced in a study of T cell responses to AZD1222 COVID-19 vaccine. Study conclusions and caveats: Variant regions that are unmutated are reportedly the target of nearly half of spike-specific TCRs. Once two AZD1222 doses were given, Spike-specific TCR breadth and depth went up. Clonal diversity may have been underestimated, and the donors were mostly white British, with more females than males.

V lost 4 bases and J lost 1, with 8 bases in between. This CDR3 contains 13 residues. Germline V gene lookup returns CDR1 SGHTS and CDR2 YDEGEE. Assay used: immunoSEQ multiplex PCR; TCRdb lists only in-frame clones, some missing. This repertoire shows under 150,000 clones, about 92% found once; its top ten account for approximately 5.4%. A remark on this clone: Its antigen is currently unknown.

The source of this sequence is an adult in good health. This sequence joins TRBV5-8 and TRBJ1-1; D unresolved. This sample comprised peripheral blood, obtained on day 0 of AZD1222 vaccination. CDR3 nucleotide sequence: TGTGCCAGCAGCCCGTGGGGGAACACTGAAGCTTTCTTT. It encodes CASSPWGNTEAFF.